These 12 T cell receptor beta chains came from one sample sequenced in a study of cytomegalovirus exposure and HLA in healthy donors. Primers for the PCR totalled 60 Vbeta and 13 Jbeta. Clones were sequenced by immunoSEQ multiplex PCR, and TCRdb holds only the in-frame ones, with some missing. The sample carries about 92,000 clones, roughly 80% recorded once. The sample was PBMCs. These receptors were collected from a girl aged 2-9 years in good health and CMV-seropositive.

The V call is TRBV9, the J call TRBJ2-1; TRBD2 matches 12 bases. V was clipped by 2 bases and J by 0 bases; unmatched bases: 0. The germline V gene encodes CDR1 SGDLS and CDR2 YYNGEE. The CDR3 is made up of 16 amino acids. The CDR3 here is CASSVTSGSSYNEQFF. The CDR3 nucleotides read TGTGCCAGCAGCGTGACTAGCGGGAGCTCCTACAATGAGCAGTTCTTC.

The V gene is TRBV19, the J gene TRBJ1-5, with TRBD1 matching over 7 bases. Germline loops: CDR1 LNHDA, CDR2 SQIVND (reference sequence). Trimming at V came to 5 bases and at J to 2 bases, leaving 12 bases not matched to a gene. The CDR3 is 17 amino acids. As DNA, the CDR3 is TGTGCCAGTAGTTATACAGGGGTCGGGGTTGGCAATCAGCCCCAGCATTTT. Translated, it gives CASSYTGVGVGNQPQHF. Drawing the rest from reference TRBV19 and TRBJ1-5, the complete variable domain is DGGITQSPKYLFRKEGQNVTLSCEQNLNHDAMYWYRQDPGQGLRLIYYSQIVNDFQKGDIAEGYSVSREKKESFPLTVTSAQKNPTAFYLCASSYTGVGVGNQPQHFGDGTRLSIL.

The chain joins TRBV28 to TRBJ2-7; no definite D call. Between the trimmed V and J ends, which lost 3 bases and 2 bases, there was a span of 26 bases. The CDR3 runs 19 residues. From germline, CDR1 is MDHEN and CDR2 SYDVKM. This chain's CDR3 is CASSFGARSAQLRTYEQYF. The CDR3, as DNA: TGTGCCAGCAGTTTCGGCGCGAGGTCAGCACAACTTAGGACCTACGAGCAGTACTTC.

This rearrangement joins TRBV5-4 to TRBJ2-4; 9 nucleotides match TRBD1. The trim removed 3 bases at V and 6 bases at J, leaving 10 bases unmatched. CDR1 SGHNT and CDR2 YYREEE come from the germline V gene (reference sequence). This CDR3 has 16 residues. The chain's CDR3 is CASSYASTGGRNIQYF. CDR3 bases: TGTGCCAGCAGCTACGCCTCGACAGGGGGGAGAAACATTCAGTACTTC. Full variable domain (remainder filled in from reference TRBV5-4 and TRBJ2-4): ETGVTQSPTHLIKTRGQQVTLRCSSQSGHNTVSWYQQALGQGPQFIFQYYREEENGRGNFPPRFSGLQFPNYSSELNVNALELDDSALYLCASSYASTGGRNIQYFGAGTRLSVL.

CDR3 bases: TGTGCCAGCAGCCCTCGGACTAGCGGGGCCTACAATGAGCAGTTCTTC. Protein product: CASSPRTSGAYNEQFF. The genes are TRBV9 and TRBJ2-1; 12 positions match TRBD2. The CDR3 runs 16 residues. Germline CDR1 is SGDLS and CDR2 is YYNGEE. Trimming cost V 4 bases and J 2 bases; bases outside gene matches: 4.

CDR3 sequence: CSVILGRDGNTIYF. The CDR3 bases are TGCAGCGTTATCCTGGGGAGAGATGGAAACACCATATATTTT. The J gene is TRBJ1-3, the V gene TRBV29-1, with D hard to call. This CDR3 contains 14 residues. Germline V gives CDR1 SQVTM, CDR2 ANQGSEA. The V gene lost 5 bases and the J gene lost 3 bases, with 14 bases spanning the gap.

In its sample, this clone was seen a few times. The chain carries TRBV5-4 and TRBJ2-7; a possible D gene is TRBD2 (5 bases). The V gene's germline CDR1 is SGHNT and CDR2 YYREEE (reference sequence). V gave up 4 bases and J gave up 2 bases, with 16 bases separating them. The CDR3 contains 15 residues. As DNA, the CDR3 is TGTGCCAGCAGCGGTCGGGGAGCGACGCCCTACGAGCAGTACTTC. Its protein product is CASSGRGATPYEQYF.

The chain has TRBV7-2 and TRBJ2-3; 9 bases agree with TRBD2. The length of the CDR3 is 15 residues. Germline lookup yields CDR1 SGHTA and CDR2 FQGNSA. V shed 4 bases and J 6 bases; nucleotides not matched to a gene: 8. The CDR3 region has the DNA TGTGCCAGCAGCTCTTCTAGCGGGATTGCGGATACGCAGTATTTT. It codes for CASSSSSGIADTQYF. The full variable domain, in which reference TRBV7-2 and TRBJ2-3 provide the parts outside the CDR3, is GAGVSQSPSNKVTEKGKDVELRCDPISGHTALYWYRQSLGQGLEFLIYFQGNSAPDKSGLPSDRFSAERTGGSVSTLTIQRTQQEDSAVYLCASSSSSGIADTQYFGPGTRLTVL.

V is TRBV15 and J is TRBJ1-2, with a tentative D call TRBD1 (5 bases). The CDR3 spans 13 residues. Germline lookup yields CDR1 LNHNV and CDR2 YYDKDF (reference sequence). V lost 5 bases and J 8 bases, leaving 15 bases between the germline ends. DNA for the CDR3: TGTGCCACCAGCCTCTGGGGGACTGGAGGCTACACCTTC. This translates into CATSLWGTGGYTF. The whole variable domain, filled in from reference TRBV15 and TRBJ1-2, reads DAMVIQNPRYQVTQFGKPVTLSCSQTLNHNVMYWYQQKSSQAPKLLFHYYDKDFNNEADTPDNFQSRRPNTSFCFLDIRSPGLGDTAMYLCATSLWGTGGYTFGSGTRLTVV.

The chain employs TRBV6-6 and TRBJ2-5, with D maybe TRBD1 (5 bases). Per germline, CDR1 MNHNY and CDR2 SVGAGI (reference sequence). The CDR3 is 14 residues long. Trimming cost V 0 bases and J 5 bases, with 10 bases left between them. The CDR3 loop is CASSYSSSGETQYF. CDR3 nucleotides: TGTGCCAGCAGTTACTCGAGTTCAGGGGAGACCCAGTACTTC.

The chain employs TRBV16 and TRBJ2-4; 10 nucleotides line up with TRBD2. The CDR3 is 16 amino acids. The V gene end was trimmed by 2 bases and the J gene end by 5 bases; junction bases not matched to a gene: 6. Germline CDR1 and CDR2: KGHSY and FQNENV. DNA of the CDR3: TGTGCCAGCAGCCAAGAGCTAGCGGGAGATCAAAACATTCAGTACTTC. Translated, it gives CASSQELAGDQNIQYF.

The CDR3 nucleotides read TGTGCCAGCAGTTTAGGACAGGAGGATCAGCCCCAGCATTTT. Amino acid sequence: CASSLGQEDQPQHF. The V gene is TRBV28, the J gene TRBJ1-5, with 7 bases aligning to TRBD1. Germline lookup yields CDR1 MDHEN and CDR2 SYDVKM. The CDR3 length is 14 residues. Unmatched junction bases numbered 3, after V lost 2 bases and J lost 5 bases.